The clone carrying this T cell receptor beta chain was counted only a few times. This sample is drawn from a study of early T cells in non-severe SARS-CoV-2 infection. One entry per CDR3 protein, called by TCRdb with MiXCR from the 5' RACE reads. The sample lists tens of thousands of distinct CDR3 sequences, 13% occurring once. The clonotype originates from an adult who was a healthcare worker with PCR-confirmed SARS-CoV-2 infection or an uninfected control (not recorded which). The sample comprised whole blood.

CDR3: CASTSGGRETQYF. As DNA, the CDR3 is TGCGCCAGCACTAGCGGGGGGCGTGAGACCCAGTACTTC. The chain employs TRBV5-1 and TRBJ2-5; 11 bases agree with TRBD2. The CDR3 loop spans 13 amino acids. V was clipped by 6 bases and J by 5 bases; unmatched bases: 3. Per germline, CDR1 SGHRS and CDR2 YFSETQ.